This record concerns one T cell receptor beta chain sequence. Its antigen is undetermined. The source of the sample is a study of identical twins. Study-level findings and limits: Researchers reported excess low generation probability among twin-shared out-of-frame alpha sequences.

TCRdb analysed the 5' RACE reads with MiXCR anew, one entry per CDR3 protein. The data show about 570,000 distinct CDR3 sequences, nearly 10% seen once. Another study also made use of these data, one on yellow fever vaccine responses in identical twins.

The TCR was taken from a woman aged 18-29 years in good health. The sequenced sample consisted of PBMCs.

This CDR3 reads CASSTLGQVQETQYF. The CDR3, as DNA: TGCGCCAGCAGCACTTTGGGACAGGTCCAAGAGACCCAGTACTTC. J is TRBJ2-5 and V is TRBV5-1, with 8 positions matching TRBD1. The CDR3 runs 15 residues. Trimming removed 4 bases from V and 1 base from J; junction bases left unmatched: 6. CDR1 is SGHRS and CDR2 is YFSETQ in the germline V gene.